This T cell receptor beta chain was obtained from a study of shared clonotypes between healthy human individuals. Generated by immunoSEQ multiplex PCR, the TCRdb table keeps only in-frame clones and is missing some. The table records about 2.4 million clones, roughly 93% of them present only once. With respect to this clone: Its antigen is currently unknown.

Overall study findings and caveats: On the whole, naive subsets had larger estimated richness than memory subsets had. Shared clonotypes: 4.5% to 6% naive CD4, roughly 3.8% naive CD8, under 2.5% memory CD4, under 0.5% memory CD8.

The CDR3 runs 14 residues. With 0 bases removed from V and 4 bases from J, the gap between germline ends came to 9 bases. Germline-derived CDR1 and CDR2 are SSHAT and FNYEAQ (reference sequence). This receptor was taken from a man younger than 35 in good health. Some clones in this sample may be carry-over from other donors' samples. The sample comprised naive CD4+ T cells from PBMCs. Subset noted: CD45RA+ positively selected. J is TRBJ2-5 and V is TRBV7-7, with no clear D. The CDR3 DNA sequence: TGTGCCAGCAGCTTAGCGACAATCACAGAGACCCAGTACTTC. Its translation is CASSLATITETQYF. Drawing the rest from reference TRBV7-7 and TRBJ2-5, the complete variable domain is GAGVSQSPRYKVTKRGQDVTLRCDPISSHATLYWYQQALGQGPEFLTYFNYEAQPDKSGLPSDRFSAERPEGSISTLTIQRTEQRDSAMYRCASSLATITETQYFGPGTRLLVL.